The source of this T cell receptor beta chain is a study of T cell responses to AZD1222 COVID-19 vaccine. The germline gives CDR1 KGHDR, CDR2 SFDVKD. V dropped 3 bases and J dropped 1 base, with 8 bases sitting between them. This CDR3 spans 14 amino acids. Assay: immunoSEQ multiplex PCR; the TCRdb copy retains only in-frame clones and omits some. The sample yields 150,000 to 250,000 clones, under 95% seen once. The chain links TRBV24-1 to TRBJ2-5; possible D gene TRBD1, 6 bases. This sequence originates from an adult who received the AZD1222 COVID-19 vaccine. Here the sequenced sample was peripheral blood, taken 28 days after the second AZD1222 dose. This chain's CDR3 is CATSDPGAQETQYF. CDR3 DNA: TGTGCCACCAGTGATCCAGGGGCCCAAGAGACCCAGTACTTC.